Presented here are 30 T cell receptor beta chains from one specimen sequenced in a study of neoadjuvant nivolumab and ipilimumab in lung cancer. Using immunoSEQ multiplex PCR, the repertoire was profiled, and TCRdb retains in-frame clones only, with some absent. The profile shows about 33,000 clones, 92% of them singletons. Sequences were derived from peripheral blood, sampled after neoadjuvant nivolumab, alone or with ipilimumab, at or shortly before surgery. These receptors originate from an adult with non-small cell lung cancer.

This clone appeared once. This chain uses TRBV5-4 with TRBJ2-3, with D perhaps matching TRBD2 (5 bases). Trimming shortened V by 3 bases and J by 0 bases, and 11 bases separated the two germline ends. Germline CDR1 reads SGHNT; CDR2 reads YYREEE (reference sequence). This CDR3 has 15 residues. The CDR3 spells CASSSQRTSTDTQYF. The CDR3 nucleotides are TGTGCCAGCAGCTCACAGCGGACTAGCACAGATACGCAGTATTTT.

The V call is TRBV5-5, the J call TRBJ2-3; D not resolved. Deletions cut 1 base from V and 4 bases from J, with 4 bases between. Germline lookup yields CDR1 SGHKS and CDR2 YYEKEE (reference sequence). The CDR3 covers 12 residues. The CDR3 loop is CASSLFPDTQYF. The CDR3 DNA sequence: TGTGCCAGCAGCTTGTTCCCAGATACGCAGTATTTT.

The chain couples TRBV27 to TRBJ2-1; D is undetermined. The length of the CDR3 is 14 residues. CDR1 is MNHEY, CDR2 SMNVEV, per germline (reference sequence). V was shortened by 3 bases and J by 7 bases, with 13 bases between the two germline ends. The CDR3 here is CASSFSLGGNEQFF. In DNA form, the CDR3 reads TGTGCCAGCAGTTTTTCCCTAGGTGGGAATGAGCAGTTCTTC.

The chain employs TRBV6-5 and TRBJ1-1, with D unclear. This CDR3 region has 13 residues. V was pared by 6 bases and J by 1 base, with 9 bases between. The germline V gene encodes CDR1 MNHEY and CDR2 SVGAGI. CDR3 sequence: CASRGIENTEAFF. The CDR3 DNA reads TGTGCCAGCAGGGGCATCGAGAACACTGAAGCTTTCTTT.

The genes are TRBV7-2 and TRBJ1-5; no clear D. The V gene lost 1 base and the J gene lost 4 bases, with 11 bases spanning the gap. The CDR3 extends over 15 amino acids. Germline lookup yields CDR1 SGHTA and CDR2 FQGNSA. Here the CDR3 reads CASSLVGRSNQPQHF. CDR3 DNA sequence: TGTGCCAGCAGCTTAGTGGGCCGGTCGAATCAGCCCCAGCATTTT.

This clone occurred once. The V and J genes are TRBV6-1 and TRBJ2-7; the match to TRBD2 covers 11 bases. This CDR3 comprises 14 residues. J lost 2 bases, V lost 6 bases, and 3 bases had no gene match. Per the germline V gene, CDR1 is MNHNS and CDR2 is SASEGT. Here the CDR3 reads CASSVSGRAYEQYF. CDR3 coding DNA: TGTGCCAGCAGCGTTAGCGGGAGGGCCTACGAGCAGTACTTC.

J is TRBJ1-3 and V is TRBV29-1, with 12 bases that match TRBD1. CDR1 SQVTM and CDR2 ANQGSEA come from the germline V gene. V was clipped by 6 bases and J by 6 bases; unmatched bases: 6. The CDR3 runs 14 residues. CDR3 loop: CSVKGTGGVNTIYF. The CDR3 DNA follows: TGCAGCGTAAAAGGGACAGGGGGCGTAAACACCATATATTTT.

The chain is built from TRBV29-1 and TRBJ1-1; D unclear. The V gene's germline CDR1 is SQVTM and CDR2 ANQGSEA. V lost 6 bases and J 5 bases, leaving 19 bases between the germline ends. This CDR3 has 14 amino acids. The DNA for the CDR3 is TGCAGCGTCTTGGAGTCTTCTATTAGGACTGAAGCTTTCTTT. Translating it yields CSVLESSIRTEAFF.

This chain connects TRBV30 to TRBJ2-2; a possible D gene is TRBD2 (6 bases). CDR3 length: 16 residues. V shed 0 bases and J shed 5 bases, with 16 bases lying between them. Germline lookup yields CDR1 GTSNPN and CDR2 SVGIG (reference sequence). Here the CDR3 DNA reads TGTGCCTGGAGTGTACGTAAAGGGACTCTTACCGGGGAGCTGTTTTTT. Encoded protein: CAWSVRKGTLTGELFF.

The CDR3 reads CASSLVGLAGSSTDTQYF. The CDR3 coding sequence is TGTGCCAGCAGCTTGGTGGGACTAGCGGGAAGTAGCACAGATACGCAGTATTTT. The rearrangement uses TRBV5-6 and TRBJ2-3; TRBD2 matches 13 bases. Germline V CDR1 and CDR2: SGHDT, YYEEEE. The CDR3 extends over 18 amino acids. J lost 0 bases, V lost 0 bases, and 4 bases had no gene match.

The V and J genes are TRBV7-2 and TRBJ2-3; D is ambiguous. In germline, CDR1 is SGHTA, CDR2 FQGNSA. Trimming pared 2 bases from V and 1 base from J, leaving 7 bases between. The CDR3 contains 14 residues. The CDR3 protein is CASSLSLGTDTQYF. CDR3 nucleotides: TGTGCCAGCAGCTTATCGTTAGGCACAGATACGCAGTATTTT.

The rearrangement joins TRBV5-5 to TRBJ1-1, with TRBD1 identical over 7 bases. Germline CDR1 is SGHKS and CDR2 is YYEKEE (reference sequence). With 4 bases clipped from V and 6 bases from J, the junction kept 15 bases outside the gene matches. The CDR3 totals 16 residues. For the CDR3, the DNA is TGTGCCAGCAGCCCATCGCTGATAGGGACAGTCTCTGAAGCTTTCTTT. Amino acid sequence: CASSPSLIGTVSEAFF.

The V and J genes are TRBV6-5 and TRBJ1-1; no reliable D call. Trimming cost V 2 bases and J 4 bases, with 14 bases left between them. This CDR3 has 15 amino acids. CDR1 MNHEY and CDR2 SVGAGI come from the germline V gene. The CDR3 reads CASSYRSVAGTEAFF. The CDR3, as DNA: TGTGCCAGCAGTTACCGTTCGGTAGCGGGCACTGAAGCTTTCTTT.

This clone occurred once. The chain recombines TRBV28 with TRBJ2-2; D remains unclear. The CDR3 loop spans 13 amino acids. With 8 bases removed from V and 8 bases from J, the gap between germline ends came to 15 bases. Per the germline V gene, CDR1 is MDHEN and CDR2 is SYDVKM. CDR3 protein: CASGRGETGELFF. CDR3 sequence (DNA): TGTGCCAGCGGGCGCGGCGAGACTGGGGAGCTGTTTTTT.

The chain uses TRBV7-6 and TRBJ2-5; D perhaps matches TRBD2 (6 bases). The CDR3 spans 15 residues. Per germline, CDR1 SGHVS and CDR2 FNYEAQ. The germline V and J ends were trimmed by 5 bases and 0 bases, with 13 bases remaining between them. CDR3 amino acids: CASSPPGGDQETQYF. Here the CDR3 DNA reads TGTGCCAGCAGCCCCCCTGGCGGGGACCAAGAGACCCAGTACTTC.

This rearrangement joins TRBV5-1 to TRBJ2-3; 7 bases are a match to TRBD2. V lost 0 bases and J lost 6; bases outside the gene matches: 7. CDR1 and CDR2 (germline): SGHRS, YFSETQ. This CDR3 spans 15 amino acids. CDR3 sequence: CASSLDGGSRDTQYF. The CDR3, as DNA: TGCGCCAGCAGCTTGGATGGCGGGAGTCGTGATACGCAGTATTTT.

The V call is TRBV6-5, the J call TRBJ2-5, with 8 bases fitting TRBD2. After removal of 5 bases from V and 8 bases from J, the junction contained 7 bases not matched to a gene. Germline CDR1 MNHEY, CDR2 SVGAGI. The CDR3 has 13 amino acids. The CDR3 region is CASSPGTRGTQYF. CDR3 nucleotide sequence: TGTGCCAGCAGTCCTGGGACTAGAGGAACCCAGTACTTC.

The genes are TRBV2 and TRBJ2-7; D is possibly TRBD1 or TRBD2 (5 bases each). Germline CDR1 and CDR2: SNHLY and FYNNEI. The CDR3 is 14 residues long. V was trimmed by 5 bases and J by 0 bases, leaving 11 bases between them. CDR3 in DNA: TGTGCCAGCAGTTCCCGGGACGTCTCCTACGAGCAGTACTTC. Encoded protein: CASSSRDVSYEQYF.

This chain uses TRBV6-1 with TRBJ1-2, with TRBD1 as a possible D gene (5 bases). Germline V gene data show CDR1 as MNHNS and CDR2 as SASEGT. The CDR3 loop spans 15 amino acids. V lost 4 bases to trimming and J lost 8 bases, with 20 bases between them. The CDR3 protein is CASSARAGRDEGYTF. For the CDR3, the DNA is TGTGCCAGCAGTGCCCGGGCGGGACGGGACGAAGGCTACACCTTC.

This clone was seen a single time. The J gene is TRBJ2-1, the V gene TRBV29-1, with 9 bases fitting TRBD2. With V trimmed by 4 bases and J by 9 bases, 10 bases remained unmatched. Germline V CDR1 and CDR2: SQVTM, ANQGSEA. The CDR3 is 14 residues long. The CDR3 sequence: CSVGRGRASVEQFF. The DNA of the CDR3 is TGCAGCGTTGGACGCGGGAGGGCCTCGGTTGAGCAGTTCTTC.

CDR3 protein: CASSFDWLNEQFF. As DNA, the CDR3 is TGCGCCAGCAGCTTTGACTGGTTAAATGAGCAGTTCTTC. The chain recombines TRBV5-1 with TRBJ2-1; D remains ambiguous. V lost 2 bases and J 7 bases, leaving 10 bases between the germline ends. CDR3 length equals 13 residues. The germline V gene encodes CDR1 SGHRS and CDR2 YFSETQ.

The gene calls are TRBV12-2 and TRBJ2-2. TRBV12-2 is a pseudogene. CDR3 length: 16 amino acids. The CDR3 nucleotides are TGTGCAAGTCGCTGTCCGGGACGGAAGTGTGCCGGGGAGCTGTTTTTT. Amino acid sequence: CASRCPGRKCAGELFF.

V gene TRBV28 combines with J gene TRBJ2-3; TRBD2 aligns across 8 bases. After removal of 4 bases from V and 3 bases from J, the junction contained 12 bases not matched to a gene. Germline V CDR1 and CDR2: MDHEN, SYDVKM. The CDR3 consists of 17 residues. DNA for the CDR3: TGTGCCAGCAGTTCGACCCGACTAGCGCGGGGAACAGATACGCAGTATTTT. Protein sequence: CASSSTRLARGTDTQYF.

The V call is TRBV11-2, the J call TRBJ2-5; D possibly uses TRBD1 or TRBD2 (5 bases each). V was clipped by 3 bases and J by 5 bases, with 16 bases between them. This CDR3 region has 15 residues. Germline assignment: CDR1 SGHAT and CDR2 FQNNGV. The CDR3 sequence is CASSFRDRGQETQYF. The CDR3 DNA reads TGTGCCAGCAGCTTTCGGGATAGGGGCCAGGAGACCCAGTACTTC.

The CDR3 is CASAPPTIQGQDTQYF. CDR3 DNA sequence: TGTGCTAGTGCCCCCCCCACTATACAGGGTCAAGATACGCAGTATTTT. J is TRBJ2-3 and V is TRBV12-5, with D possibly matching TRBD1 (6 bases). CDR3 length: 16 residues. Looked up from germline, CDR1 is LGHNT and CDR2 is FRNRAP. Trimming shortened V by 7 bases and J by 5 bases, and 22 bases separated the two germline ends.

This chain uses TRBV9 with TRBJ2-1; 8 bases map to TRBD2. CDR3 size: 15 residues. V lost 0 bases, J lost 9 bases, and 8 bases stayed unmatched. CDR1 is SGDLS, CDR2 YYNGEE, per germline. CDR3 sequence reads: CASSVGPGGPSEQFF. CDR3 DNA: TGTGCCAGCAGCGTAGGGCCGGGAGGGCCAAGTGAGCAGTTCTTC.

The chain joins TRBV18 to TRBJ1-1, with a weak D call TRBD1 (6 bases). Trimming cost V 6 bases and J 8 bases, with 16 bases left between them. Germline CDR1 and CDR2: KGHSH and LQKENI. There are 13 residues in the CDR3. The CDR3 sequence is CASSDSAGQEAFF. In nucleotides, the CDR3 is TGTGCCAGCTCGGACAGCGCGGGTCAAGAAGCTTTCTTT.

This chain links TRBV9 with TRBJ2-1, with TRBD2 identical over 8 bases. The CDR3 length is 17 residues. The V gene's germline CDR1 is SGDLS and CDR2 YYNGEE. J lost 0 bases, V lost 0 bases, and 5 bases had no gene match. The CDR3 DNA follows: TGTGCCAGCAGCGTAGGGCCCAGCGGGAGCTCCTACAATGAGCAGTTCTTC. Protein: CASSVGPSGSSYNEQFF.

In its sample, this clone was seen once. The rearrangement uses TRBV7-9 and TRBJ2-2; D tentatively reads TRBD1 or TRBD2 (6 bases each). The germline V and J ends were trimmed by 8 bases and 5 bases, with 18 bases remaining between them. From germline, CDR1 is SEHNR and CDR2 FQNEAQ (reference sequence). The length of the CDR3 is 15 residues. The CDR3 DNA sequence: TGTGCCAGCCATCGAGGGGGAGGAGAGACCGGGGAGCTGTTTTTT. As protein: CASHRGGGETGELFF.

The chain recombines TRBV5-1 with TRBJ2-1; no definite D call. V lost 0 bases, J lost 10 bases, and 14 bases lay in between. Germline V gives CDR1 SGHRS, CDR2 YFSETQ. The CDR3 covers 14 residues. The CDR3 nucleotides are TGCGCCAGCAGCTTGGTGGTTGAGAGGAACGAGCAGTTCTTC. It encodes CASSLVVERNEQFF.